Below, one T cell receptor (beta chain) is given with its context. Its target is unknown. CDR1 and CDR2 from the germline V gene are ENHRY and SYGVKD. V dropped 6 bases and J dropped 5 bases, with 20 bases sitting between them. The CDR3 has 15 amino acids. The data derive from a study of CD8 T cells in ankylosing spondylitis. The study's findings and limits: A number of the motif variants had already been described in reactive arthritis synovial fluid and blood. A motif of eight highly homologous TCR beta variants was seen as apparently characteristic of ankylosing spondylitis blood. In peripheral blood, disease-linked CD8+ clones occurred at relatively low frequencies. Disease-linked clones reportedly showed significant enrichment in matched ankylosing spondylitis synovial fluid.

Library preparation for TCR beta used quantitative 5'-RACE with molecular barcodes. TCRdb redid the calling of the 5' RACE reads with MiXCR, one entry per CDR3 protein. The sample consists of 750,000 to 850,000 distinct CDR3 sequences, over 9.5% of them appearing once. Sequences were obtained from blood, either unsorted or a sorted T cell fraction (not recorded which). The chain joins TRBV10-3 to TRBJ2-7; possible D gene TRBD2, 6 bases. The clonotype was recovered from a male donor with ankylosing spondylitis. CDR3 sequence reads: CAISAPERVSHEQYF. CDR3 DNA sequence: TGTGCCATCAGCGCCCCTGAGCGGGTGAGCCACGAGCAGTACTTC.